This T cell receptor beta chain derives from a study of post-analysis software for immune sequencing data. Background on the study: Recorded subtypes: relapsing-remitting, secondary progressive, progressive-relapsing; some patients unannotated.

General observations from the study: A significant reduction in normalized Chao1 diversity was observed in multiple sclerosis patients versus controls. Relative to controls, patients had five TRBV segments at higher frequency, with TRBV5-6, TRBV5-1 and TRBV20-1 among these.

With 6 bases clipped from V and 7 bases from J, the junction kept 6 bases outside the gene matches. Germline values: CDR1 SQVTM, CDR2 ANQGSEA. CDR3 length equals 13 residues. A word on this clonotype: Its antigen is unidentified.

Included in the TCR beta cDNA libraries were unique molecular identifiers. TCRdb itself ran the PCR reads through MiXCR, one entry per CDR3 protein. The sample has fewer than 850,000 distinct CDR3 sequences, around 46% seen once. This clonotype was sampled from a girl aged 5-17 years with multiple sclerosis. V gene TRBV29-1 combines with J gene TRBJ1-2; the match to TRBD1 covers 12 bases. The sequencing sample was made of blood. The CDR3 sequence is CSVGTGGAGGYTF. The CDR3 nucleotides are TGCAGCGTGGGGACAGGGGGCGCGGGTGGCTACACCTTC.